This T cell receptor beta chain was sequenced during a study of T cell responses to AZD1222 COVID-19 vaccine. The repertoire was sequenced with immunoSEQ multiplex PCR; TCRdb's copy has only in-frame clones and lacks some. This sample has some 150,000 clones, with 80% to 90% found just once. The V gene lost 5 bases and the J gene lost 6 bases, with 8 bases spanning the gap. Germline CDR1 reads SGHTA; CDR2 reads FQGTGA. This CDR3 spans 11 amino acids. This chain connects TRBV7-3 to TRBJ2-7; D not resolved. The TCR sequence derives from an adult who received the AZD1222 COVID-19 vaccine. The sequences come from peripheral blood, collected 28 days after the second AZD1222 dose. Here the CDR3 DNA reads TGTGCCAGCAGCGACGGTCTCGAGCAGTACTTC. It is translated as CASSDGLEQYF.